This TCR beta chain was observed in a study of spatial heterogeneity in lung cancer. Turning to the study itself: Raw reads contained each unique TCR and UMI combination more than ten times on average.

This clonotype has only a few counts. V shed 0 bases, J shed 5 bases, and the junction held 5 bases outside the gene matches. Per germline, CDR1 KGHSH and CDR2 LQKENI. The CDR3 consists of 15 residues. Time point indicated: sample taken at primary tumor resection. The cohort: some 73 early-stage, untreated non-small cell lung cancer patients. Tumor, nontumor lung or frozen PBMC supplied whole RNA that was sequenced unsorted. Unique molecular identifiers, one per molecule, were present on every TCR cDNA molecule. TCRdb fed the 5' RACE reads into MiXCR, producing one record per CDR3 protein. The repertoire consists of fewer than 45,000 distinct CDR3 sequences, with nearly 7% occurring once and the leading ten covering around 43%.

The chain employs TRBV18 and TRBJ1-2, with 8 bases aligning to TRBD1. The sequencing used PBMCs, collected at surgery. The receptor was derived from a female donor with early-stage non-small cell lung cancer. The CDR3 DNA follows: TGTGCCAGCTCACCACCGGGACAGGCTCAGTATGGCTACACCTTC. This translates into CASSPPGQAQYGYTF.